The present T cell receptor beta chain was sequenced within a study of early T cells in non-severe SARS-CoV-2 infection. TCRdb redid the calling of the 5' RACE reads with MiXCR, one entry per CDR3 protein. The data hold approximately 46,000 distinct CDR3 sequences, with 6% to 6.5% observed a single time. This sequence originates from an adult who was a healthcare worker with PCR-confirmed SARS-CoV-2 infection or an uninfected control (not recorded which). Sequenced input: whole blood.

The CDR3 loop reads CASRIGRGTQETQYF. CDR3 in DNA: TGTGCCAGCCGTATTGGGAGGGGGACCCAAGAGACCCAGTACTTC. The chain is built from TRBV11-2 and TRBJ2-5, with D perhaps matching TRBD2 (7 bases). Trimming pared 8 bases from V and 1 base from J, leaving 17 bases between. Germline V gene lookup returns CDR1 SGHAT and CDR2 FQNNGV. The CDR3 extends over 15 amino acids.